This entry features one T cell receptor (beta chain) sequence. These data belong to a study of human T cells and chemical hapten exposure. Time point specified: patch test 1, 2 weeks after DPC sensitization. Regarding treatment: therapeutic diphenylcyclopropenone sensitization with weekly scalp DPC. The CDR3 spans 16 residues. V was pared by 0 bases and J by 6 bases, with 17 bases between. The germline V gene encodes CDR1 DFQATT and CDR2 SNEGSKA (reference sequence). What the library attached to individual cDNA molecules were unique molecular identifiers. Per the original methods: Sample-level TCR yields exhibited a median of approximately 88,000, with a range of about 20,000 to 690,600. TCRdb fed the RACE reads into MiXCR, producing one record per CDR3 protein. V and J calls and clone size were set by TCRdb, not the authors. The sample has more than 90,000 distinct CDR3 sequences; roughly a tenth are singletons.

J is TRBJ2-2 and V is TRBV20-1, with D perhaps TRBD2 (5 bases). Sample: whole blood, taken in connection with sensitization to the hapten diphenylcyclopropenone (DPC). The TCR originated in a man aged 35 to 55 with alopecia areata. Some clones in this sample may be carry-over from other donors' samples. The CDR3 here is CSARDRASLLSGELFF. The DNA of the CDR3 is TGCAGTGCTAGAGATCGCGCTAGCCTGTTATCCGGGGAGCTGTTTTTT.